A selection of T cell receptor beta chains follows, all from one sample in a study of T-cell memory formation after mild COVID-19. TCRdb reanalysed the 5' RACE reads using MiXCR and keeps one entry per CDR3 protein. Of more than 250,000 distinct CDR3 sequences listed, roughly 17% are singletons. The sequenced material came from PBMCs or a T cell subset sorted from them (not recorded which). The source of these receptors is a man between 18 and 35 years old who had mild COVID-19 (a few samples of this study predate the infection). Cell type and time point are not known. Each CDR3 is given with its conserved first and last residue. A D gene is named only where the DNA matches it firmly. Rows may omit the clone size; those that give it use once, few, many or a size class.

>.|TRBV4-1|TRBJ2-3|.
CASSQDTTSPRADTQYF
TGCGCCAGCAGCCAAGATACTACTAGCCCCAGGGCAGATACGCAGTATTTT
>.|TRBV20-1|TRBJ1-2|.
CSASPSGDHGYTF
TGCAGTGCTTCCCCCTCAGGGGACCATGGCTACACCTTC
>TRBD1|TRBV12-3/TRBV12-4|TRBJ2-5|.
CASSAIAPTGAGETQYF
TGTGCCAGCAGCGCGATCGCCCCGACAGGGGCTGGGGAGACCCAGTACTTC
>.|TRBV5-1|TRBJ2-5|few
CASSSGGVRETQYF
TGCGCCAGCAGCTCCGGGGGAGTTCGAGAGACCCAGTACTTC
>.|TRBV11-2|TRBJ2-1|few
CASSLLGTLNNEQFF
TGTGCCAGCAGCTTACTTGGGACTCTCAACAATGAGCAGTTCTTC
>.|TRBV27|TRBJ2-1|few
CASREAGVGNEQFF
TGTGCCAGCAGGGAGGCAGGGGTCGGGAATGAGCAGTTCTTC
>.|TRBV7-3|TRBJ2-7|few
CASSPGLTNEQYF
TGTGCCAGCAGCCCGGGACTCACGAACGAGCAGTACTTC
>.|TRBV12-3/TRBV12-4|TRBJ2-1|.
CASSLAGLLDYNEQFF
TGTGCCAGCAGTTTAGCTGGACTCCTGGACTACAATGAGCAGTTCTTC
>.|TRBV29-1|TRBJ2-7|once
CSVEHRANEQYF
TGCAGCGTTGAGCACAGGGCCAACGAGCAGTACTTC
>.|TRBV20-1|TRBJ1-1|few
CSARGPNTEAFF
TGCAGTGCTAGAGGGCCGAACACTGAAGCTTTCTTT
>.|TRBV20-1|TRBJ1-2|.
CSARLTRTVNYGYTF
TGCAGTGCTAGATTGACCCGGACGGTTAACTATGGCTACACCTTC
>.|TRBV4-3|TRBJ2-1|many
CASSPRGPSSYNEQFF
TGCGCCAGCAGCCCGCGGGGGCCGAGCTCCTACAATGAGCAGTTCTTC
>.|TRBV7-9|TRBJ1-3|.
CASSPRWTSGNTIYF
TGTGCCAGCAGCCCCAGGTGGACATCTGGAAACACCATATATTTT
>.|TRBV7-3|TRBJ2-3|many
CASSRGADTQYF
TGTGCCAGCTCCCGTGGAGCGGATACGCAGTATTTT
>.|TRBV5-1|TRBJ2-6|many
CASSLPGANVLTF
TGCGCCAGCAGCCTGCCCGGGGCCAACGTCCTGACTTTC
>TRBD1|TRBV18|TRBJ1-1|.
CASSPGQGQGNTEAFF
TGTGCCAGCTCACCGGGACAGGGGCAGGGAAACACTGAAGCTTTCTTT
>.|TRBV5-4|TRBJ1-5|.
CASSAGGDFSQPQHF
TGTGCCAGCAGTGCGGGAGGGGATTTTAGTCAGCCCCAGCATTTT
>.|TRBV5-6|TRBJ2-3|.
CASTRGDTQYF
TGTGCCAGCACCCGCGGAGATACGCAGTATTTT
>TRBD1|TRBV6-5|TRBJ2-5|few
CASSYSTGPHGETQYF
TGTGCCAGCAGTTACTCGACAGGGCCCCATGGAGAGACCCAGTACTTC
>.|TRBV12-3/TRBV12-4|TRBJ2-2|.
CASSLSGVAGELFF
TGTGCCAGCAGTTTATCCGGGGTGGCCGGGGAGCTGTTTTTT
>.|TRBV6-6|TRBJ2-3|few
CASTEGDTQYF
TGTGCCAGCACTGAAGGGGATACGCAGTATTTT
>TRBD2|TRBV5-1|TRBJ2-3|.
CASSLGEGPDTQYF
TGCGCCAGCAGCTTGGGGGAGGGACCAGATACGCAGTATTTT
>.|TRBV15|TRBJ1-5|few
CATSREQNNQPQHF
TGTGCCACCAGCAGAGAACAGAACAATCAGCCCCAGCATTTT
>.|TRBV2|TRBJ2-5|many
CASSVPRGLRETQYF
TGTGCCAGCAGTGTTCCCAGGGGACTTCGGGAGACCCAGTACTTC
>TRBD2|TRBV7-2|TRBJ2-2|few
CASRLSGGNTGELFF
TGTGCCAGCAGGCTTAGCGGGGGGAACACCGGGGAGCTGTTTTTT
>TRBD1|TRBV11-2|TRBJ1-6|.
CASSPLTGIYPPLHF
TGTGCCAGCAGCCCGTTGACAGGGATCTACCCACCCCTCCACTTT
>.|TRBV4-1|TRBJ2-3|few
CASSQGDRLTDTQYF
TGCGCCAGCAGCCAAGGAGACAGACTCACAGATACGCAGTATTTT
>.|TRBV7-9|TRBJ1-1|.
CASSWVRNTEAFF
TGTGCCAGCAGCTGGGTTCGGAACACTGAAGCTTTCTTT
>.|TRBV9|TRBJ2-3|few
CASSVIGTDTQYF
TGTGCCAGCAGCGTAATTGGCACAGATACGCAGTATTTT
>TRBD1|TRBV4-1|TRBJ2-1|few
CASSHSDRVEQFF
TGCGCCAGCAGCCACTCCGACAGGGTTGAGCAGTTCTTC
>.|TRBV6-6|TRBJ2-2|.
CASSYFGNTGELFF
TGTGCCAGCAGTTATTTCGGAAACACCGGGGAGCTGTTTTTT